This T cell receptor (beta chain) came from a study of cytomegalovirus exposure and HLA in healthy donors. Study-wide points: Immune exposure was documented only through CMV serostatus. Investigators reported more than 150 TCR beta chains as tied to cytomegalovirus. In all likelihood, a cluster of highly shared sequence variants was a sequencing artifact. Later analysis demonstrated an association between a missense DCLRE1C variant and TCR beta V- and J-gene trimming.

Comments on this clone: Its antigen is currently unknown.

13 Jbeta primers and 60 Vbeta primers were used for the PCR. Clones were read by immunoSEQ multiplex PCR, and TCRdb kept only the in-frame ones, dropping some. Among more than 100,000 clones, 77% were seen once, and the ten largest hold around 3.9%. V gave up 0 bases and J gave up 5 bases, with 8 bases separating them. The CDR3 is 13 residues long. CDR1 is SGHRS, CDR2 YFSETQ, per germline. This rearrangement joins TRBV5-1 to TRBJ2-5; D is unresolved. This receptor was identified in a human donor in good health. The sample consisted of PBMCs. CDR3: CASSLEVRETQYF. In DNA form, the CDR3 reads TGCGCCAGCAGCTTGGAAGTCCGGGAGACCCAGTACTTC.